The following is a T cell receptor (beta chain) sequence with its context. Its target is not known. A much more abundant neighbour one base away suggests this may be a read error. This CDR3 contains 13 residues. V lost 7 bases, J lost 9 bases, and 10 bases stayed unmatched. Germline lookup yields CDR1 LNHNV and CDR2 YYDKDF (reference sequence). This record comes from a study of metastatic and nonmetastatic thyroid tumors. At the level of the study: Comparative analysis of repertoires was undertaken across blood and tumor or nodule tissue obtained from malignant and benign thyroid patients.

Study processing details: Using the CDR3 differences seen across clinicopathological groups, the authors built a distant-metastasis classifier for papillary thyroid cancer, which was meant to discriminate distant-metastatic patients. TCRdb recomputed clones from the PCR reads via MiXCR. Here the V and J calls rest on TCRdb's processing, not on the authors' analysis. The sample lists more than 20,000 clones, 18% occurring once. Patients had received no treatment of any kind before thyroid surgery. Regarding the study as a whole: TCR beta diversity was reportedly significantly higher in malignant thyroid tumors than benign nodules, in blood and tumor.

The rearrangement uses TRBV15 and TRBJ2-7; TRBD1 matches at 9 bases. The sequenced sample was adjacent normal tissue. The receptor comes from a male donor with papillary thyroid cancer or a benign thyroid nodule (not recorded which). Some clones in this sample may be carry-over from other donors' samples. The CDR3 region has the DNA TGTGCCACCATCGGAGATTGGACAGGGGTGCAGTACTTC. It yields the protein CATIGDWTGVQYF.